Listed here are 7 T cell receptor beta chains from one sample, sequenced in a study of cytomegalovirus exposure and HLA in healthy donors. The PCR was carried out with 60 Vbeta primers and 13 Jbeta primers. The assay was immunoSEQ multiplex PCR, and TCRdb's table has in-frame clones only and misses some. In all, the sample yields tens of thousands of clones. Specimen: PBMCs. Receptors originate from a woman aged 40 to 55 in good health and CMV-seronegative.

The genes are TRBV5-1 and TRBJ2-7; no reliable D call. Trimming cost V 0 bases and J 0 bases, with 7 bases left between them. The germline CDR1 and CDR2 sequences are SGHRS and YFSETQ. The length of the CDR3 is 14 residues. The CDR3 DNA is TGCGCCAGCAGCTTGGACTTAATCTCCTACGAGCAGTACTTC. Translating gives CASSLDLISYEQYF.

The chain has TRBV7-2 and TRBJ2-2, with 9 bases fitting TRBD2. The V segment lost 2 bases and the J segment 2 bases; nucleotides outside the gene matches: 3. Germline V gives CDR1 SGHTA, CDR2 FQGNSA. The CDR3 sequence is 16 residues long. This CDR3 reads CASSLSSGDNTGELFF. CDR3 DNA sequence: TGTGCCAGCAGCTTATCTAGCGGGGACAACACCGGGGAGCTGTTTTTT.

The chain couples TRBV9 to TRBJ1-6, with 8 positions matching TRBD1. This CDR3 comprises 15 residues. Per germline, CDR1 SGDLS and CDR2 YYNGEE. Trimming took 0 bases from V and 8 from J; bases not matched to a gene: 4. The chain's CDR3 is CASSVDDRGDSPLHF. DNA of the CDR3: TGTGCCAGCAGCGTAGATGACAGGGGAGATTCACCCCTCCACTTT. Drawing the rest from reference TRBV9 and TRBJ1-6, the complete variable domain is DSGVTQTPKHLITATGQRVTLRCSPRSGDLSVYWYQQSLDQGLQFLIQYYNGEERAKGNILERFSAQQFPDLHSELNLSSLELGDSALYFCASSVDDRGDSPLHFGNGTRLTVT.

This chain joins TRBV2 and TRBJ1-2; perhaps TRBD1 as D (5 bases). V lost 5 bases to trimming and J lost 4 bases, with 11 bases between them. Germline CDR1 and CDR2: SNHLY and FYNNEI. The CDR3 extends over 13 amino acids. CDR3 nucleotide sequence: TGTGCCAGCAGTCAGCAGGGAATCTATGGCTACACCTTC. It codes for CASSQQGIYGYTF.

The rearrangement uses TRBV7-2 and TRBJ1-6, with 8 bases fitting TRBD1. The ends lost 1 base at V and 7 bases at J; junction bases unmatched: 6. The CDR3 spans 16 residues. Germline lookup yields CDR1 SGHTA and CDR2 FQGNSA. The chain's CDR3 is CASSLGGQGLNSPLHF. The CDR3 region has the DNA TGTGCCAGCAGCTTAGGCGGACAGGGATTGAATTCACCCCTCCACTTT.

The V and J genes are TRBV11-2 and TRBJ1-2; maybe TRBD1 (6 bases). Germline CDR1 reads SGHAT; CDR2 reads FQNNGV. CDR3 size: 11 residues. The V end was cut by 3 bases, the J end by 7 bases, with 6 bases between. CDR3 in amino acids: CASSLGAGYTF. The CDR3 nucleotides read TGTGCCAGCAGCTTGGGGGCTGGCTACACCTTC. The whole variable domain, remainder taken from reference TRBV11-2 and TRBJ1-2, is EAGVAQSPRYKIIEKRQSVAFWCNPISGHATLYWYQQILGQGPKLLIQFQNNGVVDDSQLPKDRFSAERLKGVDSTLKIQPAKLEDSAVYLCASSLGAGYTFGSGTRLTVV.

This rearrangement joins TRBV15 to TRBJ2-7; 9 bases are a match to TRBD1. V was pared by 5 bases and J by 7 bases, with 6 bases of the junction left unmatched. The CDR3 sequence is 13 residues long. Germline V gene data show CDR1 as LNHNV and CDR2 as YYDKDF (reference sequence). CDR3 nucleotides: TGTGCCACCAGCCGGGACAGGGCTGGGGAGCAGTACTTC. This codes for CATSRDRAGEQYF.